Following are 9 T cell receptor beta chains from one sample sequenced in a study of blood T cell repertoires in COVID-19. Clones were read by immunoSEQ multiplex PCR, and TCRdb kept only the in-frame ones, dropping some. Among some 300,000 clones listed, around 86% were seen once. The sequencing sample was made of peripheral blood. These receptors were taken from a man in his 70s with acute or convalescent COVID-19.

This clone was counted a single time. The rearrangement uses TRBV7-2 and TRBJ2-5, with 9 bases aligning to TRBD2. Germline CDR1 SGHTA, CDR2 FQGNSA. With 5 bases clipped from V and 5 bases from J, the junction kept 3 bases outside the gene matches. The CDR3 runs 13 residues. The CDR3 spells CASSAGGRETQYF. CDR3 bases: TGTGCCAGCAGCGCGGGGGGGCGGGAGACCCAGTACTTC.

This clone has only one observation. The chain employs TRBV6-6 and TRBJ2-7, with 7 bases that match TRBD1. CDR1 is MNHNY and CDR2 is SVGAGI in the germline V gene (reference sequence). The length of the CDR3 is 14 residues. V shed 2 bases and J 2 bases; nucleotides not matched to a gene: 3. The CDR3 bases are TGTGCCAGCAGTTACCAACAGGGGCCCTACGAGCAGTACTTC. This sequence encodes CASSYQQGPYEQYF.

This clone has more than one count but fewer than ten. The gene calls are TRBV21-1 and TRBJ2-7; the table assigns TRBD1, which was not confirmed against the DNA. TRBV21-1 has pseudogene status. The CDR3 is made up of 17 amino acids. The DNA of the CDR3 is TGTGCCAGCAGCAAAGATGGGACCCGGGACAGCCCCTACGAGCAGTACTTC. It translates to CASSKDGTRDSPYEQYF.

V and J are TRBV3-1 (or the pseudogene TRBV3-2) and TRBJ1-1; perhaps TRBD1 as D (6 bases). Germline CDR1 reads LGHDT; CDR2 reads YNNKEL (reference sequence). V dropped 4 bases and J dropped 5 bases, with 17 bases sitting between them. This CDR3 comprises 15 residues. The CDR3 coding sequence is TGTGCCAGCAGCCTCTTACAACAGGGAACGACTGAAGCTTTCTTT. Translated: CASSLLQQGTTEAFF.

This clone was recorded only once. This chain connects TRBV5-1 to TRBJ2-6; 10 nucleotides align to TRBD1. Germline trimming cut 3 bases from V and 2 bases from J; bases unmatched to any gene: 2. This CDR3 spans 16 amino acids. Germline V gene lookup returns CDR1 SGHRS and CDR2 YFSETQ. CDR3 nucleotides: TGCGCCAGCAGCTCGACAGGGGGCGCTGGGGCCAACGTCCTGACTTTC. It yields the protein CASSSTGGAGANVLTF. The variable domain in full, with the rest retrieved from reference TRBV5-1 and TRBJ2-6, is KAGVTQTPRYLIKTRGQQVTLSCSPISGHRSVSWYQQTPGQGLQFLFEYFSETQRNKGNFPGRFSGRQFSNSRSEMNVSTLELGDSALYLCASSSTGGAGANVLTFGAGSRLTVL.

The chain employs TRBV5-1 and TRBJ2-3; perhaps TRBD2 as D (5 bases). Germline assignment: CDR1 SGHRS and CDR2 YFSETQ. The CDR3 consists of 13 residues. Trimming removed 6 bases from V and 1 base from J, with 9 bases in between. The CDR3 DNA is TGCGCCAGCACACGAGCGGGCACAGATACGCAGTATTTT. Its protein is CASTRAGTDTQYF.

The chain couples TRBV11-3 to TRBJ2-2, with D perhaps TRBD2 (6 bases). CDR3 length equals 14 residues. The germline V gene encodes CDR1 SGHNT and CDR2 YENEEA. With 1 base removed from V and 4 bases from J, the gap between germline ends came to 7 bases. The CDR3 coding sequence is TGTGCCAGCAGCTTAGGCGGGGTCACCGGGGAGCTGTTTTTT. The encoded protein is CASSLGGVTGELFF.

This clone has a handful of counts. The chain couples TRBV4-3 to TRBJ1-4; no definite D call. In germline, CDR1 is LGHNA, CDR2 YSLEER. Trimming stripped 4 bases from V and 7 bases from J, with 19 bases between. This CDR3 is built from 16 residues. CDR3 in DNA: TGCGCCAGCAGCCCGAGGCCGAAGGCTATGGGTGAAAAACTGTTTTTT. Translated: CASSPRPKAMGEKLFF.

V and J are TRBV19 and TRBJ1-5; 11 positions agree with TRBD1. The CDR3 is 15 amino acids. The germline CDR1 and CDR2 sequences are LNHDA and SQIVND (reference sequence). The V gene end was trimmed by 6 bases and the J gene end by 4 bases; junction bases not matched to a gene: 5. As DNA, the CDR3 is TGTGCCAGTAGCGGACAGGGGGCGATTAATCAGCCCCAGCATTTT. Protein: CASSGQGAINQPQHF.